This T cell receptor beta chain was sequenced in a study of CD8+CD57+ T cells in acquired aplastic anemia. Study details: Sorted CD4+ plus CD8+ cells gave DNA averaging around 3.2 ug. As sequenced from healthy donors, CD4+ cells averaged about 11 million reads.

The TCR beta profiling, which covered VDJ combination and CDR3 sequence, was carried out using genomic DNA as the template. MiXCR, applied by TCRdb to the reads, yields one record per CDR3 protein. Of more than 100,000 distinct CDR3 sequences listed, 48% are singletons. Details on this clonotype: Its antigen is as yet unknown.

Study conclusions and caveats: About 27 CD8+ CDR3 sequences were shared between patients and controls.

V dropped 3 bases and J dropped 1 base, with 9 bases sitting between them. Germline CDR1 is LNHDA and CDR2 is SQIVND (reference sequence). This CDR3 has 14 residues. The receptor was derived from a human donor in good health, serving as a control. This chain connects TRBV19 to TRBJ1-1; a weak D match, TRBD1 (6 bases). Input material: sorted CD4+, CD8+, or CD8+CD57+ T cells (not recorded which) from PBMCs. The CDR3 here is CASSIGQPNTEAFF. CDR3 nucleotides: TGTGCCAGTAGTATTGGACAGCCGAACACTGAAGCTTTCTTT.